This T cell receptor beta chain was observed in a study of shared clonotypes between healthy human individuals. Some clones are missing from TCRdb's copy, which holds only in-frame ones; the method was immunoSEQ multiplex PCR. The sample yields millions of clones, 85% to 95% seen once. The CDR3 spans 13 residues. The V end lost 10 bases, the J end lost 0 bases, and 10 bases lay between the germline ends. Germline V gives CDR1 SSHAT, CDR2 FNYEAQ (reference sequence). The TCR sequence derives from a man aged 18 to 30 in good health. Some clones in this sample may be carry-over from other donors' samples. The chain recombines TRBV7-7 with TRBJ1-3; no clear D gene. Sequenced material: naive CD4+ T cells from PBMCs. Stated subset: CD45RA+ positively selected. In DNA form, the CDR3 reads TGTGCCACCTTGGGCGGCTCTGGAAACACCATATATTTT. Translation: CATLGGSGNTIYF.